This T cell receptor (beta chain) was recovered during a study of PD-L1 blockade in urothelial cancer. Study-level information: Samples came from 3 weeks, at the second dose, and 6 weeks into treatment.

CDR3 size: 15 residues. The V gene's germline CDR1 is SQVTM and CDR2 ANQGSEA. Trimming cost V 0 bases and J 2 bases, with 13 bases left between them. Assay: immunoSEQ multiplex PCR; the TCRdb copy retains only in-frame clones and omits some. The table includes 40,000 to 55,000 clones, around 90% detected once. Described time point: peripheral blood 6 weeks after treatment start. This clonotype originated in an older man with urothelial cancer. The rearrangement joins TRBV29-1 to TRBJ2-5, with D perhaps TRBD2 (6 bases). Sequenced material: PBMCs, taken around atezolizumab (anti-PD-L1) treatment. CDR3 sequence (DNA): TGCAGCGTTGAAGATCGGGGAGGCCCTCAAGAGACCCAGTACTTC. Protein product: CSVEDRGGPQETQYF.